This T cell receptor (beta chain) was recorded in a study of blood T cell repertoires in COVID-19 (TCRdb year 2020). In terms of the full investigation: Samples from collaborators originated in the United States, Italy and Spain and spanned both the acute and convalescent phases of COVID-19. The prospective study material was composed of cDNA or gDNA derived from T cells, B-cell-depleted T cells, or PBMCs. Subjects who had been exposed to COVID-19, were actively infected with it, or had recovered from it provided the deeply sampled blood TCRbeta repertoires that made up the dataset. The repertoires were made available in a free public database intended to serve as a resource for research on the immune response to SARS-CoV-2. The samples were drawn from the first 160 participants of the ongoing ImmuneRACE study and from 1,254 subjects provided by 6 global collaborators. Sample metadata almost always included a de-identified subject ID, COVID-19 status, age in years and sex. Where HLA class I and class II types were available, the types were taken from metadata supplied by the sample provider, not from assay-based typing. Summary of the overall study and its limitations: How much clinical and demographic metadata was included differed by source and by participant, and the metadata was provided uncurated.

The CDR3 runs 12 residues from the cysteine to the phenylalanine. Kept here is only the CDR3 DNA, which spans 36 bases and is read in frame from base 1. V ends up 8 bases short and J 2 bases short, with an unmatched junction base count of 3. CDR1 is given as MNHNY and CDR2 as SVGAGI, both from the germline V gene (reference sequence). The immunoSEQ Assay, a bias-controlled multiplex PCR, was used to amplify TCRbeta CDR3 regions from genomic DNA. Per the source publication's procedure: Nucleated cell counts per sample were estimated from amplification of reference gene primers within the assay. To quantify the absolute abundance of each unique TCRbeta CDR3 rearrangement, sequence reads were collapsed and filtered. For each sample, productive Simpson clonality was calculated as the square root of Simpson's diversity index across productive rearrangements. TCRdb limited this immuneACCESS table to in-frame rearrangements with V and J called. A share of clones is missing; checked studies link under half to unresolved V genes, and the rest is unexplained. Clone size and the V and J calls come from that table; the DNA yielded D and trimming. The sample profile shows some 150,000 clones; 80% to 90% of them were found once. About 8% of the sample goes to the ten largest clones.

At one collaborating source in Seattle, patients were enrolled during active infection and were followed longitudinally through the course of disease. Each collaborating institution followed its own protocols to collect whole blood in K2EDTA tubes. Collaborator samples were shipped for TCRbeta analysis as frozen whole blood, isolated PBMCs, or DNA extracted from either sample type. As regards this clone: It lacks a known antigen. No base qualities exist here, and no much larger clone lies one base off it.

The material sequenced was peripheral blood. The receptor comes from an older woman with COVID-19, enrolled during active disease. Recombination linked TRBV6-6 to TRBJ2-7; TRBD2 matches 7 bases in the middle. This receptor carries the CDR3 CASGGETYEQYF. The DNA reads as follows: TGTGCCAGCGGGGGGGAAACCTACGAGCAGTACTTC.